This T cell receptor beta chain was retrieved from a study of CD8 T cells in ankylosing spondylitis. Study outcomes and limitations: Seemingly distinctive of ankylosing spondylitis blood was a TCR beta motif formed by eight highly homologous variants. CD8+ by phenotype, disease-linked clones were relatively rare in peripheral blood.

This clonotype was detected only a few times. The antigen is undetermined. TCRdb analysed the 5' RACE reads with MiXCR anew, one entry per CDR3 protein. This sample has 31,000 or so distinct CDR3 sequences; less than 40% occur once, and the top ten carry 45% to 50%. CDR3 size: 15 residues. The germline V gene encodes CDR1 MNHEY and CDR2 SVGEGT. V lost 0 bases and J 4 bases, leaving 10 bases between the germline ends. The clonotype comes from a male donor with ankylosing spondylitis. Material for sequencing was synovial fluid, either unsorted or a sorted T cell fraction (not recorded which). The rearrangement joins TRBV6-2 or TRBV6-3 to TRBJ1-5, with D perhaps TRBD1 (5 bases). The CDR3 nucleotides are TGTGCCAGCAGTTACTCGAGCAGGGTGAATCAGCCCCAGCATTTT. Its translation is CASSYSSRVNQPQHF.